In its sample, the clone carrying this TCR beta chain was seen many times. Antigen unknown. Each single cDNA molecule received a unique molecular identifier. TCRdb redid the calling of the 5' RACE reads with MiXCR, one entry per CDR3 protein. The sample shows roughly 50,000 distinct CDR3 sequences, roughly 10% of them seen only once. The CDR3 is made up of 15 amino acids. The V gene end was trimmed by 0 bases and the J gene end by 6 bases; junction bases not matched to a gene: 5. CDR1 is MNHEY and CDR2 is SVGAGI in the germline V gene. This sample was included in a study of early T cells in non-severe SARS-CoV-2 infection. Study overall: Whole-blood bulk RNA, unsorted, was sequenced, and chains were unpaired.

Study findings and constraints: In VDJdb matching, anti-spike CD8 responses were favored while private and CD4 specificities went missing.

The sequenced material came from whole blood. The chain has TRBV6-5 and TRBJ2-1, with 7 positions matching TRBD1. This receptor was obtained from an adult who was a healthcare worker with PCR-confirmed SARS-CoV-2 infection or an uninfected control (not recorded which). The CDR3 is CASSYSRQGPNEQFF. CDR3 bases: TGTGCCAGCAGTTACTCCCGACAGGGTCCCAATGAGCAGTTCTTC.